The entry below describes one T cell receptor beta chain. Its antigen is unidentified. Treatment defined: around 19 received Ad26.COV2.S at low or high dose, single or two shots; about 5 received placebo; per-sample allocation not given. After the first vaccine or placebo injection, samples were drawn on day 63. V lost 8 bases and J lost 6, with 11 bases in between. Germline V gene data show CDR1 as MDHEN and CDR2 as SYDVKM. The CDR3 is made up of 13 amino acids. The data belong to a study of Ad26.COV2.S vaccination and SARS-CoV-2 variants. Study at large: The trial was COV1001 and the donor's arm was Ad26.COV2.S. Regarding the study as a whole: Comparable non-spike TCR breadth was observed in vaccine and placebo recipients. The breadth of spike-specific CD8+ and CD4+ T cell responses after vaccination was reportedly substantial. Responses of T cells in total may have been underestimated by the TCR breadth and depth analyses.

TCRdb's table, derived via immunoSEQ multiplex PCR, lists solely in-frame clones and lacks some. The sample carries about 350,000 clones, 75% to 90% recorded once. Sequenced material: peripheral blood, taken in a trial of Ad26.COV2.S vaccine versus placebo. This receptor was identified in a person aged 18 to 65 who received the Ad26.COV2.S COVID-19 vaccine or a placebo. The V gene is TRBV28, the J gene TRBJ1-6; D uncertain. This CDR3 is CASVLSGNSPLHF. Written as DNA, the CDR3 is TGTGCCAGCGTCCTATCGGGTAATTCACCCCTCCACTTT.